In its sample, the clone carrying this T cell receptor (beta chain) was seen a few times. Its antigen is undetermined. TCRdb keeps only in-frame clones here, not all; method: immunoSEQ multiplex PCR. The profile shows around 68,000 clones, around 80% of them singletons. CDR1 SNHLY and CDR2 FYNNEI come from the germline V gene. Trimming at V came to 4 bases and at J to 3 bases, leaving 3 bases not matched to a gene. This CDR3 spans 13 amino acids. The data were obtained in a study of pediatric ulcerative colitis. Study summary: Most patients had pancolitis, and two had left-sided colitis. Study observations and caveats: All ulcerative colitis patients, but no controls, carried a couple of rectal clonotypes.

This TCR came from a boy aged 5-17 years with moderate ulcerative colitis. V and J are TRBV2 and TRBJ2-7; 7 nucleotides agree with TRBD2. Sequenced material: blood. The CDR3 sequence: CASSGGLGYEQYF. CDR3 DNA sequence: TGTGCCAGCAGTGGCGGACTAGGCTACGAGCAGTACTTC.